The 17 T cell receptor beta chains below were found in one sample sequenced in a study of cytomegalovirus exposure and HLA in healthy donors. PCR involved 60 Vbeta and 13 Jbeta primers. The table came from immunoSEQ multiplex PCR; TCRdb's copy has only in-frame clones and leaves some out. The table lists fewer than 200,000 clones, roughly 73% of them singletons. What was sequenced was PBMCs. These receptor sequences come from a woman aged 25 to 39 in good health and CMV-seronegative.

The chain couples TRBV7-9 to TRBJ1-1; 8 bases line up with TRBD1. CDR1 and CDR2 from the germline V gene are SEHNR and FQNEAQ (reference sequence). The V segment lost 6 bases and the J segment 11 bases; nucleotides outside the gene matches: 11. The CDR3 runs to 13 residues. As DNA, the CDR3 is TGTGCCAGCAGGCGAGACAGGGGCGATTATGCTTTCTTT. Translation: CASRRDRGDYAFF.

The chain is built from TRBV7-3 and TRBJ2-1; 9 nucleotides match TRBD2. CDR1 is SGHTA and CDR2 is FQGTGA in the germline V gene. This CDR3 is 17 amino acids long. V shed 5 bases, J shed 0 bases, and the junction held 8 bases outside the gene matches. The CDR3 DNA follows: TGTGCCAGCAGCCCGACTAGCGGCTCGAGCTCCTACAATGAGCAGTTCTTC. Protein: CASSPTSGSSSYNEQFF. The whole variable domain, remainder taken from reference TRBV7-3 and TRBJ2-1, is GAGVSQTPSNKVTEKGKYVELRCDPISGHTALYWYRQSLGQGPEFLIYFQGTGAADDSGLPNDRFFAVRPEGSVSTLKIQRTERGDSAVYLCASSPTSGSSSYNEQFFGPGTRLTVL.

The sample holds a few counts of this clone. The genes are TRBV7-9 and TRBJ2-1; D perhaps matches TRBD2 (5 bases). Between the trimmed V and J ends, which lost 8 bases and 3 bases, there was a span of 8 bases. CDR1 SEHNR and CDR2 FQNEAQ come from the germline V gene (reference sequence). This CDR3 is 12 amino acids long. The chain's CDR3 is CASLRDYNEQFF. DNA of the CDR3: TGTGCCAGCTTGAGGGACTACAATGAGCAGTTCTTC.

This chain connects TRBV2 to TRBJ2-1; tentatively, D is TRBD2 (6 bases). V was cut by 3 bases and J by 10 bases, with 13 bases left in between. The CDR3 spans 13 residues. CDR1 and CDR2 from the germline V gene are SNHLY and FYNNEI. The CDR3 loop reads CASSDLGGLEQFF. The CDR3, as DNA: TGTGCCAGCAGTGATTTGGGGGGATTGGAGCAGTTCTTC. Supplemented by reference TRBV2 and TRBJ2-1, the full variable domain reads EPEVTQTPSHQVTQMGQEVILRCVPISNHLYFYWYRQILGQKVEFLVSFYNNEISEKSEIFDDQFSVERPDGSNFTLKIRSTKLEDSAMYFCASSDLGGLEQFFGPGTRLTVL.

V gene TRBV28 combines with J gene TRBJ2-7, with TRBD1 matching 9 bases. This CDR3 spans 17 amino acids. Germline V gene lookup returns CDR1 MDHEN and CDR2 SYDVKM. V trimming: 6 bases; J trimming: 0 bases; junction bases outside the gene matches: 12. In DNA form, the CDR3 reads TGTGCCAGCAGCCGTCCCGGGACAGGGCCTAGCTCCTACGAGCAGTACTTC. Its protein is CASSRPGTGPSSYEQYF.

This clone was detected only a few times. This chain connects TRBV6-5 to TRBJ1-1; D is unclear. V lost 0 bases and J lost 1, with 12 bases in between. The CDR3 runs 16 residues. Germline loops: CDR1 MNHEY, CDR2 SVGAGI. The chain's CDR3 is CASSYSIGFRNTEAFF. The CDR3 DNA is TGTGCCAGCAGTTACTCGATCGGGTTCCGGAACACTGAAGCTTTCTTT.

This clone was observed a single time. This chain connects TRBV5-4 to TRBJ2-5; 11 bases are shared with TRBD2. CDR1 is SGHNT, CDR2 YYREEE, per germline (reference sequence). With V trimmed by 1 base and J by 0 bases, 8 bases remained unmatched. There are 18 residues in the CDR3. Here the CDR3 reads CASSLKVLAGAYQETQYF. In nucleotides, the CDR3 is TGTGCCAGCAGCTTGAAGGTACTAGCGGGGGCCTACCAAGAGACCCAGTACTTC.

With respect to this clone: The same CDR3 arises from other DNA sequences in this sample as well. The chain uses TRBV28 and TRBJ1-1, with D unclear. The length of the CDR3 is 15 residues. V lost 4 bases and J lost 0, with 12 bases in between. Germline assignment: CDR1 MDHEN and CDR2 SYDVKM. The CDR3 DNA sequence: TGTGCCAGCAGTTCCCCTCGAGGCGTGAACACTGAAGCTTTCTTT. This sequence encodes CASSSPRGVNTEAFF.

The genes are TRBV7-7 and TRBJ2-2; 11 nucleotides line up with TRBD1. Per the germline V gene, CDR1 is SSHAT and CDR2 is FNYEAQ (reference sequence). The CDR3 is 16 residues long. The J segment lost 2 bases and the V segment lost 4 bases, leaving 3 bases of the junction unmatched. CDR3 in amino acids: CASSSGTGGNTGELFF. CDR3 sequence (DNA): TGTGCCAGCAGCTCCGGGACAGGGGGAAACACCGGGGAGCTGTTTTTT.

The V gene is TRBV5-1, the J gene TRBJ2-3; TRBD1 matches 10 bases. Germline V lookup: CDR1 SGHRS, CDR2 YFSETQ. Unmatched junction bases numbered 2, after V lost 1 base and J lost 6 bases. The CDR3 is 14 residues long. DNA for the CDR3: TGCGCCAGCAGCTTGAAGGACAGGGGGGATACGCAGTATTTT. Translated, it gives CASSLKDRGDTQYF. Full variable domain (missing parts from reference TRBV5-1 and TRBJ2-3): KAGVTQTPRYLIKTRGQQVTLSCSPISGHRSVSWYQQTPGQGLQFLFEYFSETQRNKGNFPGRFSGRQFSNSRSEMNVSTLELGDSALYLCASSLKDRGDTQYFGPGTRLTVL.

This clone has just a few counts. The chain links TRBV7-6 to TRBJ2-1; 7 nucleotides agree with TRBD2. This CDR3 region has 15 residues. In germline, CDR1 is SGHVS, CDR2 FNYEAQ. Trimming at V came to 4 bases and at J to 1 base, leaving 4 bases not matched to a gene. CDR3 nucleotides: TGTGCCAGCAGCTCCCGAGCGGGGTCCTACAATGAGCAGTTCTTC. Its translation: CASSSRAGSYNEQFF. The whole variable domain, filled in from reference TRBV7-6 and TRBJ2-1, reads GAGVSQSPRYKVTKRGQDVALRCDPISGHVSLYWYRQALGQGPEFLTYFNYEAQQDKSGLPNDRFSAERPEGSISTLTIQRTEQRDSAMYRCASSSRAGSYNEQFFGPGTRLTVL.

The V and J genes are TRBV29-1 and TRBJ2-5; 9 bases match TRBD1. Trimming cost V 6 bases and J 4 bases; bases outside gene matches: 15. Germline assignment: CDR1 SQVTM and CDR2 ANQGSEA. The CDR3 totals 16 residues. CDR3 bases: TGCAGCGTAGGATCACAGGGGGCTGGTGCCCCAGAGACCCAGTACTTC. As protein: CSVGSQGAGAPETQYF.

Note on this clone: The same CDR3 arises from other DNA sequences in this sample as well. This chain joins TRBV5-4 and TRBJ2-1, with 11 bases matching TRBD1. Germline values: CDR1 SGHNT, CDR2 YYREEE (reference sequence). The V and J ends lost 3 bases and 4 bases, in that order; junction bases with no gene match: 3. There are 15 residues in the CDR3. The DNA of the CDR3 is TGTGCCAGCAGCTCCGGGACAGGGGGGTACAATGAGCAGTTCTTC. Translation: CASSSGTGGYNEQFF. Supplemented by reference TRBV5-4 and TRBJ2-1, the full variable domain reads ETGVTQSPTHLIKTRGQQVTLRCSSQSGHNTVSWYQQALGQGPQFIFQYYREEENGRGNFPPRFSGLQFPNYSSELNVNALELDDSALYLCASSSGTGGYNEQFFGPGTRLTVL.

V and J are TRBV4-1 and TRBJ2-5; D is uncertain. TRBJ2-7 matches the DNA end more closely, so the J call is doubtful. CDR1 and CDR2 from the germline V gene are MGHRA and YSYEKL. The length of the CDR3 is 13 residues. The CDR3: CASSQDESYEQYF. The CDR3 coding sequence is TGCGCCAGCAGCCAAGACGAGAGCTACGAGCAGTACTTC.

This chain joins TRBV6-5 and TRBJ1-3; D might be TRBD1 (6 bases). CDR1 is MNHEY and CDR2 is SVGAGI in the germline V gene. Deletions cut 6 bases from V and 4 bases from J, with 10 bases between. The CDR3 is made up of 13 amino acids. The CDR3 region is CASRVRGGNTIYF. The CDR3 region has the DNA TGTGCCAGCAGGGTCAGGGGAGGAAACACCATATATTTT.

This clone was observed a single time. The rearrangement uses TRBV5-1 and TRBJ1-1; D remains ambiguous. Trimming pared 0 bases from V and 3 bases from J, leaving 21 bases between. This CDR3 has 18 amino acids. Per germline, CDR1 SGHRS and CDR2 YFSETQ. The CDR3 spells CASSLASLGSLGDTEAFF. CDR3 nucleotides: TGCGCCAGCAGCTTGGCCAGCCTCGGATCCCTCGGGGACACTGAAGCTTTCTTT.

The rearrangement uses TRBV4-1 and TRBJ2-3; D gene uncertain. The CDR3 is 13 amino acids. Germline CDR1 reads MGHRA; CDR2 reads YSYEKL. Trimming stripped 0 bases from V and 5 bases from J, with 6 bases between. The CDR3 sequence is CASSQDRGDTQYF. The CDR3 coding sequence is TGCGCCAGCAGCCAAGATCGCGGAGATACGCAGTATTTT.